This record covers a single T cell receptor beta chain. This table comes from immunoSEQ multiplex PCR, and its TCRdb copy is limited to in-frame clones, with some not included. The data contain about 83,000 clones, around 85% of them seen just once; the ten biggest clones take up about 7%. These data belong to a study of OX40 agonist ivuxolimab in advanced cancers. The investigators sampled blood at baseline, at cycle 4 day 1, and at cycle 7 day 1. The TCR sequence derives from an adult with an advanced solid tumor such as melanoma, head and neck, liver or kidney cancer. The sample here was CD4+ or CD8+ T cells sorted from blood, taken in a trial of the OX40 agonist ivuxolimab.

The CDR3 nucleotides are TGCGCCAGCAGTCAATCGGTAGAAGGACCCGGACAGTTTCGGGAGCAGTACTTC. This gives the protein CASSQSVEGPGQFREQYF. The chain combines TRBV23-1 with TRBJ2-7; weak D call: TRBD1 (6 bases). Being an ORF, TRBV23-1 has a function that is uncertain. This CDR3 is 18 amino acids long. Deletions cut 0 bases from V and 7 bases from J, with 25 bases between.